This entry lists 10 T cell receptor beta chains sequenced from one sample in a study of blood T cell repertoires in COVID-19 (TCRdb year 2020). The library was obtained by the immunoSEQ multiplex PCR assay. The clones in this table, taken by TCRdb from immuneACCESS, are in-frame only. Not every clone is retained; where verified, under half of the shortfall comes from an unresolved V gene, and the cause of the rest is unknown. This sample is represented by a few hundred thousand clones; about 87% of them were singletons. 3.7% of the sample is taken by the ten largest. The sequenced sample was peripheral blood. These receptor sequences come from a woman between 40 and 55 years old with acute or convalescent COVID-19.

The rearrangement uses TRBV5-1 and TRBJ1-1, with D hard to call. The CDR3 totals 16 residues. Trimming cost V 0 bases and J 0 bases, with 12 bases left between them. Per the germline V gene, CDR1 is SGHRS and CDR2 is YFSETQ. The CDR3 bases are TGCGCCAGCAGCTTGGGGTCGGTTCCGATGAACACTGAAGCTTTCTTT. Encoded protein: CASSLGSVPMNTEAFF.

The V call is TRBV20-1, the J call TRBJ2-1, with a possible D match to TRBD1 (5 bases). Trimming took off 3 bases at V and 7 bases at J, with 10 bases between the two ends. CDR3 length: 12 residues. CDR1 is DFQATT and CDR2 is SNEGSKA in the germline V gene (reference sequence). CDR3 DNA sequence: TGCAGTGCTAGTACGACAGTTAATGAGCAGTTCTTC. Translating it yields CSASTTVNEQFF.

The rearrangement uses TRBV5-5 and TRBJ1-2; 7 nucleotides line up with TRBD1. This CDR3 contains 16 residues. Trimming removed 4 bases from V and 8 bases from J; junction bases left unmatched: 17. CDR1 and CDR2 from the germline V gene are SGHKS and YYEKEE (reference sequence). The CDR3 DNA sequence: TGTGCCAGCAGCGCCCGCGCTGTGACAGGGTCTCAGGGCTACACCTTC. Translated, it gives CASSARAVTGSQGYTF.

This clone was counted once. This chain joins TRBV6-5 and TRBJ1-3; D call uncertain. CDR1 and CDR2 from the germline V gene are MNHEY and SVGAGI. The CDR3 totals 13 residues. V was trimmed by 5 bases and J by 0 bases, leaving 5 bases between them. The CDR3 DNA is TGTGCCAGCAGTCGGAGCTCTGGAAACACCATATATTTT. Amino acids: CASSRSSGNTIYF.

This chain uses TRBV4-1 with TRBJ1-3; the match to TRBD1 covers 8 bases. CDR1 MGHRA and CDR2 YSYEKL come from the germline V gene. J lost 4 bases, V lost 0 bases, and 5 bases had no gene match. CDR3 size: 16 residues. In DNA form, the CDR3 reads TGCGCCAGCAGCCAAGACGACAGGGGAGGAGGAAACACCATATATTTT. Amino acids: CASSQDDRGGGNTIYF.

In this sample, this clone turned up once. V usage is TRBV7-8 and J usage is TRBJ1-1, with 10 bases that match TRBD1. The CDR3 length is 16 residues. CDR1 is SGHVS and CDR2 is FQNEAQ in the germline V gene. Trimming took 2 bases from V and 4 from J; bases not matched to a gene: 7. As DNA, the CDR3 is TGTGCCAGCAGCTTACCCCGGGACAGGGGAGGCACTGAAGCTTTCTTT. This sequence encodes CASSLPRDRGGTEAFF.

This rearrangement joins TRBV10-1 to TRBJ2-2; a weak D match, TRBD1 (6 bases). The CDR3 runs to 14 residues. The germline gives CDR1 WNHNN, CDR2 SYGVQD (reference sequence). Between the trimmed V and J ends, which lost 7 bases and 0 bases, there was a span of 9 bases. CDR3: CASKDSPNTGELFF. Here the CDR3 DNA reads TGCGCCAGCAAGGACAGTCCGAACACCGGGGAGCTGTTTTTT.

The chain employs TRBV5-6 and TRBJ1-4; tentative D call: TRBD1 (5 bases). V lost 1 base to trimming and J lost 2 bases, with 6 bases between them. The CDR3 sequence is 14 residues long. Germline CDR1 is SGHDT and CDR2 is YYEEEE. This CDR3 is CASSLPGTNEKLFF. The CDR3 coding sequence is TGTGCCAGCAGCTTGCCAGGGACTAATGAAAAACTGTTTTTT. The full variable domain, with the rest looked up from reference TRBV5-6 and TRBJ1-4, is DAGVTQSPTHLIKTRGQQVTLRCSPKSGHDTVSWYQQALGQGPQFIFQYYEEEERQRGNFPDRFSGHQFPNYSSELNVNALLLGDSALYLCASSLPGTNEKLFFGSGTQLSVL.

The chain employs TRBV3-1 (or the pseudogene TRBV3-2) and TRBJ1-5; 7 nucleotides match TRBD1. There are 14 residues in the CDR3. Germline loops: CDR1 LGHDT, CDR2 YNNKEL (reference sequence). Trimming took 3 bases from V and 4 from J; bases not matched to a gene: 3. The CDR3 DNA reads as TGTGCCAGCAGCCAGGGACAGATTAATCAGCCCCAGCATTTT. Protein sequence: CASSQGQINQPQHF.

J is TRBJ1-1 and V is TRBV2; 7 bases match TRBD1. The CDR3 extends over 15 amino acids. V dropped 6 bases and J dropped 4; count of bases not matched to a gene: 11. Germline CDR1 and CDR2: SNHLY and FYNNEI. The chain's CDR3 is CASSRPRQGGTEAFF. CDR3 DNA sequence: TGTGCCAGCAGCCGTCCCAGACAGGGTGGCACTGAAGCTTTCTTT.